This is a list of T cell receptor beta chains from one sample in a study of beta chain features in type 1 diabetes. TCRdb's copy holds only in-frame clones and misses some; the assay was immunoSEQ multiplex PCR. The table has 310,000 or so clones, around 8.5% seen once. The sample taken for sequencing was central memory CD4+ T cells from blood. The receptors stem from a young man with type 1 diabetes. The CDR3 runs from the conserved cysteine through the conserved F or W. The order of the fields is D gene, clone size, V gene, J gene, CDR3 DNA, CDR3 protein. The D gene is left open where the match is weak. Size is stated for part of the rows, as once, few or many counts, or as a class when the clone is expanded.

d_gene: TRBD1; abundance: few; v_gene: TRBV28; j_gene: TRBJ2-4; CDR3nt: TGTGCCAGCAGCCCAGGGACAGCCGGAGCCAAAAACATTCAGTACTTC; CDR3aa: CASSPGTAGAKNIQYF
d_gene: -; abundance: few; v_gene: TRBV5-6; j_gene: TRBJ1-2; CDR3nt: TGTGCCAGCAGCCCAGGGACGGTTAACTATGGCTACACCTTC; CDR3aa: CASSPGTVNYGYTF
d_gene: -; abundance: few; v_gene: TRBV20-1; j_gene: TRBJ1-2; CDR3nt: TGCAGTGCTAGAGGCCTCCATGGCTACACCTTC; CDR3aa: CSARGLHGYTF
d_gene: -; abundance: few; v_gene: TRBV5-1; j_gene: TRBJ2-3; CDR3nt: TGCGCCAGCAGCTTGGGTGGTAGCACAGATACGCAGTATTTT; CDR3aa: CASSLGGSTDTQYF
d_gene: -; abundance: -; v_gene: TRBV29-1; j_gene: TRBJ2-1; CDR3nt: TGCAGCTTCAGAGGAGACAATGAGCAGTTCTTC; CDR3aa: CSFRGDNEQFF
d_gene: TRBD1; abundance: -; v_gene: TRBV19; j_gene: TRBJ2-1; CDR3nt: TGTGCCAGTAGTATTGATAAGGGGGCACAGTTCTTC; CDR3aa: CASSIDKGAQFF
d_gene: -; abundance: many; v_gene: TRBV7-9; j_gene: TRBJ1-2; CDR3nt: TGTGCCAGCAGCTTAGGACAGACTAACTATGGCTACACCTTC; CDR3aa: CASSLGQTNYGYTF
d_gene: TRBD2; abundance: -; v_gene: TRBV6-5; j_gene: TRBJ2-1; CDR3nt: TGTGCCAGCAGTTACTCGAGCGGGGGACTCTACAATGAGCAGTTCTTC; CDR3aa: CASSYSSGGLYNEQFF
d_gene: TRBD2; abundance: many; v_gene: TRBV30; j_gene: TRBJ2-4; CDR3nt: TGTGCCTGGAGTGATGAAGCGGGGCTGTCTTACATTCAGTACTTC; CDR3aa: CAWSDEAGLSYIQYF
d_gene: -; abundance: -; v_gene: TRBV7-2; j_gene: TRBJ2-5; CDR3nt: TGTGCCAGCAGCTTAGATAACGTACGAGGGTCTTGTTACTTC; CDR3aa: CASSLDNVRGSCYF
d_gene: -; abundance: -; v_gene: TRBV10-3; j_gene: TRBJ2-3; CDR3nt: TGTGCCATCAGTCTACACCTACAGGGAGGTACGCAGTATTTT; CDR3aa: CAISLHLQGGTQYF
d_gene: TRBD1; abundance: many; v_gene: TRBV5-1; j_gene: TRBJ1-1; CDR3nt: TGCGCCAGCAGCTTGGGGACAGGGAACATGAACACTGAAGCTTTCTTT; CDR3aa: CASSLGTGNMNTEAFF
d_gene: -; abundance: few; v_gene: TRBV30; j_gene: TRBJ1-5; CDR3nt: TGTGCCTGGAGTGTACGGGGGAATCAGCCCCAGCATTTT; CDR3aa: CAWSVRGNQPQHF
d_gene: TRBD1; abundance: -; v_gene: TRBV5-6; j_gene: TRBJ1-4; CDR3nt: TGTGCCAGCAGCTACGGCCGTTGGACAGGCCTAAATGAAAAACTGTTTTTT; CDR3aa: CASSYGRWTGLNEKLFF
d_gene: TRBD1; abundance: -; v_gene: TRBV19; j_gene: TRBJ2-5; CDR3nt: TGTGCCAGTAGTCCTCGGCAGGGGGCATTAGAGACCCAGTACTTC; CDR3aa: CASSPRQGALETQYF
d_gene: TRBD2; abundance: -; v_gene: TRBV25-1; j_gene: TRBJ2-1; CDR3nt: TGTGCCAGCAGTGAGGGGGGGGGATACAATGAGCAGTTCTTC; CDR3aa: CASSEGGGYNEQFF
d_gene: -; abundance: few; v_gene: TRBV2; j_gene: TRBJ1-2; CDR3nt: TGTGCCAGCAGTGTACAAGGGGTTGATGGCTACACCTTC; CDR3aa: CASSVQGVDGYTF
d_gene: -; abundance: many; v_gene: TRBV5-1; j_gene: TRBJ2-1; CDR3nt: TGCGCCAGCAGCTTGAGCGACTACAATGAGCAGTTCTTC; CDR3aa: CASSLSDYNEQFF